These 12 T cell receptor beta chains originate from one sample sequenced in a study of OX40 agonist ivuxolimab in advanced cancers. The assay was immunoSEQ multiplex PCR, and TCRdb's table has in-frame clones only and misses some. The data contain approximately 90,000 clones, over 75% of them singletons. This sample comprised CD4+ or CD8+ T cells sorted from blood, obtained in a trial of the OX40 agonist ivuxolimab. The source is an adult with an advanced solid tumor such as melanoma, head and neck, liver or kidney cancer.

The chain is built from TRBV6-1 and TRBJ2-7; 7 bases are shared with TRBD1. Per germline, CDR1 MNHNS and CDR2 SASEGT. This CDR3 is built from 14 residues. V was pared by 5 bases and J by 3 bases, with 7 bases of the junction left unmatched. The CDR3 reads CASSPGQALYEQYF. In DNA form, the CDR3 reads TGTGCCAGCAGTCCCGGACAGGCGCTCTACGAGCAGTACTTC.

The chain has TRBV6-1 and TRBJ1-2, with D possibly TRBD1 on 6 matching bases. Trimming pared 6 bases from V and 4 bases from J, leaving 12 bases between. The CDR3 covers 13 residues. From germline, CDR1 is MNHNS and CDR2 SASEGT. The CDR3 reads CASRPGQTYGYTF. In DNA form, the CDR3 reads TGTGCCAGCAGGCCGGGACAAACCTATGGCTACACCTTC.

The chain links TRBV4-3 to TRBJ2-6; D tentatively reads TRBD1 or TRBD2 (5 bases each). Germline CDR1 is LGHNA and CDR2 is YSLEER. Trimming left V 0 bases short and J 0 bases short, with 12 bases between. This CDR3 is built from 18 residues. CDR3 DNA: TGCGCCAGCAGCCAAGACACGGGGACGACCTCTGGGGCCAACGTCCTGACTTTC. Its translation is CASSQDTGTTSGANVLTF.

This rearrangement joins TRBV18 to TRBJ2-2, with D tentatively TRBD1 (5 bases). This CDR3 comprises 16 residues. V was cut by 3 bases and J by 6 bases, with 17 bases left in between. Per germline, CDR1 KGHSH and CDR2 LQKENI. The CDR3 spells CASSPRRDRDSGELFF. CDR3 bases: TGTGCCAGCTCACCGAGGAGAGACAGAGATTCCGGGGAGCTGTTTTTT.

The chain uses TRBV10-2 and TRBJ1-1, with 7 bases matching TRBD1. The CDR3 runs to 17 residues. The ends lost 6 bases at V and 1 base at J; junction bases unmatched: 14. From germline, CDR1 is WSHSY and CDR2 SAAADI. The CDR3 DNA follows: TGCGCCAGCAGCCCCGCCGGGACAGCCGTTCCGAACACTGAAGCTTTCTTT. Translated: CASSPAGTAVPNTEAFF.

There are a few counts of this clone. The J gene is TRBJ2-5, the V gene TRBV7-9; 7 bases map to TRBD2. The J segment lost 5 bases and the V segment lost 0 bases, leaving 6 bases of the junction unmatched. This CDR3 comprises 15 residues. The germline V gene has CDR1 SEHNR and CDR2 FQNEAQ (reference sequence). The CDR3 reads CASSLALGAGETQYF. The DNA of the CDR3 is TGTGCCAGCAGCTTAGCGTTAGGAGCGGGGGAGACCCAGTACTTC.

This clone came up a few times. The rearrangement links TRBV9 to TRBJ1-2, with D uncertain. The CDR3 loop spans 14 amino acids. Germline CDR1 is SGDLS and CDR2 is YYNGEE. V was pared by 0 bases and J by 4 bases, with 10 bases between. This chain's CDR3 is CASSVGYGLYGYTF. The CDR3 coding sequence is TGTGCCAGCAGCGTAGGTTACGGCCTCTATGGCTACACCTTC. The variable domain in full, completed from reference TRBV9 and TRBJ1-2, reads DSGVTQTPKHLITATGQRVTLRCSPRSGDLSVYWYQQSLDQGLQFLIQYYNGEERAKGNILERFSAQQFPDLHSELNLSSLELGDSALYFCASSVGYGLYGYTFGSGTRLTVV.

DNA for the CDR3: TGTGCCAGCAGCTTACAGGGTTCCCCTCATGGCTACACCTTC. Amino acids: CASSLQGSPHGYTF. J is TRBJ1-2 and V is TRBV5-6, with D perhaps matching TRBD1 (6 bases). The germline V gene has CDR1 SGHDT and CDR2 YYEEEE. With 2 bases removed from V and 6 bases from J, the gap between germline ends came to 14 bases. This CDR3 spans 14 amino acids.

The chain carries TRBV7-2 and TRBJ1-2; TRBD1 aligns across 10 bases. CDR1 is SGHTA and CDR2 is FQGNSA in the germline V gene. With V trimmed by 2 bases and J by 8 bases, 5 bases remained unmatched. The CDR3 runs to 14 residues. CDR3 protein: CASSLRQGAEGYTF. CDR3 DNA: TGTGCCAGCAGCTTAAGACAGGGGGCTGAAGGCTACACCTTC.

As regards this clone: Other nucleotide sequences from this sample produce the same CDR3. The rearrangement uses TRBV6-1 and TRBJ1-2; TRBD1 agrees at 7 bases. The CDR3 contains 15 residues. Germline CDR1 and CDR2: MNHNS and SASEGT. J lost 4 bases, V lost 1 base, and 6 bases had no gene match. The CDR3 DNA sequence: TGTGCCAGCAGTGAAGGTGGAGGGGGCGGCTATGGCTACACCTTC. Translated, it gives CASSEGGGGGYGYTF.

The V and J genes are TRBV5-1 and TRBJ1-2; TRBD1 is a possible D gene (5 bases). Looked up from germline, CDR1 is SGHRS and CDR2 is YFSETQ. The CDR3 sequence is 17 residues long. V lost 5 bases and J lost 2, with 22 bases in between. The CDR3 is CASRRSIQGEGNYGYTF. The CDR3 region has the DNA TGCGCCAGCAGGAGGAGCATCCAGGGAGAGGGAAACTATGGCTACACCTTC.

A single count supports this clone. The V and J genes are TRBV7-3 and TRBJ1-2; TRBD1 might be the D (5 bases). V was clipped by 4 bases and J by 4 bases, with 16 bases between them. This CDR3 has 15 amino acids. Germline CDR1 and CDR2: SGHTA and FQGTGA. The CDR3 DNA is TGTGCCAGCAGCTCCGGGACGGGAGGACCCTATGGCTACACCTTC. As protein: CASSSGTGGPYGYTF.